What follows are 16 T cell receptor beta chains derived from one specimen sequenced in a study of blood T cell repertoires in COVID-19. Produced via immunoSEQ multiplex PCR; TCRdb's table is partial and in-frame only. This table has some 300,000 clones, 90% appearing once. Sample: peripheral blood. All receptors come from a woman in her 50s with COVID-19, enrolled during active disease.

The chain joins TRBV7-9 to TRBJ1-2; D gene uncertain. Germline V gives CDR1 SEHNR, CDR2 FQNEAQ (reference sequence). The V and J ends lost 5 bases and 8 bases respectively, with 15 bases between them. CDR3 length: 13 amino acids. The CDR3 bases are TGTGCCAGCAGCCTGACTGAATCTTGGGGCTACACCTTC. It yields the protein CASSLTESWGYTF. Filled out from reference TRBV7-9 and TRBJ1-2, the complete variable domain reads DTGVSQNPRHKITKRGQNVTFRCDPISEHNRLYWYRQTLGQGPEFLTYFQNEAQLEKSRLLSDRFSAERPKGSFSTLEIQRTEQGDSAMYLCASSLTESWGYTFGSGTRLTVV.

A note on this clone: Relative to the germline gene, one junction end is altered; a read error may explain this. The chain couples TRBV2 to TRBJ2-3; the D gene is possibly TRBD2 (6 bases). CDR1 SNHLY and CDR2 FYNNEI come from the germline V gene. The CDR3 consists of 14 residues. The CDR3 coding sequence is TGTGCCAGCAGGGAAGCGGGCGGCACAGATACGCAGTATTTT. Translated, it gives CASREAGGTDTQYF.

The CDR3 is CASSVGLARYEQYF. For the CDR3, the DNA is TGTGCCAGCAGCGTAGGGCTAGCGAGGTACGAGCAGTACTTC. V usage is TRBV7-2 and J usage is TRBJ2-7; a weak D match, TRBD2 (6 bases). Germline V lookup: CDR1 SGHTA, CDR2 FQGNSA. The V end lost 5 bases, the J end lost 4 bases, and 15 bases lay between the germline ends. This CDR3 region has 14 residues.

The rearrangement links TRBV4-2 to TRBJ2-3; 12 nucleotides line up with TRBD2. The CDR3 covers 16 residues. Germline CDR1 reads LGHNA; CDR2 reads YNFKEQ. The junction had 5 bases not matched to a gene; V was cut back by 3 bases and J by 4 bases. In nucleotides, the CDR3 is TGTGCCAGCAGCCACACCCTAGCGGGAGGGCCAGATACGCAGTATTTT. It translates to CASSHTLAGGPDTQYF.

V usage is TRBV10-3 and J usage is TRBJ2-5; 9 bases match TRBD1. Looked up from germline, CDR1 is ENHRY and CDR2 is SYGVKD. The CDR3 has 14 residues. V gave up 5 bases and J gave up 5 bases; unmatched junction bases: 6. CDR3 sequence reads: CAISLTGGGETQYF. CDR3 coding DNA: TGTGCCATCAGTTTAACAGGGGGCGGGGAGACCCAGTACTTC.

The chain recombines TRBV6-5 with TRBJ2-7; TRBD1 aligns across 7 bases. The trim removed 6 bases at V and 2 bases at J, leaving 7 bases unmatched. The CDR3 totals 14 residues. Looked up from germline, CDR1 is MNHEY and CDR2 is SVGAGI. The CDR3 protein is CASRTTGITYEQYF. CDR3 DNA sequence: TGTGCCAGCAGGACGACAGGGATTACCTACGAGCAGTACTTC.

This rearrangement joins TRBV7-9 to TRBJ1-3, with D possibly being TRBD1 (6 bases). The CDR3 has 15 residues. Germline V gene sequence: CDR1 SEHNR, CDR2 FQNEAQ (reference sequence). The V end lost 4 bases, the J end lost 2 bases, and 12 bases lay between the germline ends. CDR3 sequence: CASSSGGGPGNTIYF. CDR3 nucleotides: TGTGCCAGCAGCTCGGGCGGGGGGCCTGGAAACACCATATATTTT.

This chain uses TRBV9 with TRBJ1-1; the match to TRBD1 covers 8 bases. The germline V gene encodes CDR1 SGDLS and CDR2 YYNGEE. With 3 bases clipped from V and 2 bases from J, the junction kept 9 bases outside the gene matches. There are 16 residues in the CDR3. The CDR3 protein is CASSEGQGQANTEAFF. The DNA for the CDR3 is TGTGCCAGCAGCGAGGGGCAGGGACAGGCTAACACTGAAGCTTTCTTT.

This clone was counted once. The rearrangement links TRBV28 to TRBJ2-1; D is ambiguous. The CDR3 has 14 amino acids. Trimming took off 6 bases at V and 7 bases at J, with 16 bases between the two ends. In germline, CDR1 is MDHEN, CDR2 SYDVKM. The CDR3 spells CASRGTSPGNEQFF. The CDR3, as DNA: TGTGCCAGCAGAGGAACATCCCCCGGGAATGAGCAGTTCTTC.

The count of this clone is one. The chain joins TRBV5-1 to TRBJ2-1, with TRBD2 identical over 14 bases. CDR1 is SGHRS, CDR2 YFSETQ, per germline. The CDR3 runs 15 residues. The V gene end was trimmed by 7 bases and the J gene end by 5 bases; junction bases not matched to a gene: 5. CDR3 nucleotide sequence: TGCGCCAGCTTCCGGACTAGCGGGAGGAACAATGAGCAGTTCTTC. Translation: CASFRTSGRNNEQFF.

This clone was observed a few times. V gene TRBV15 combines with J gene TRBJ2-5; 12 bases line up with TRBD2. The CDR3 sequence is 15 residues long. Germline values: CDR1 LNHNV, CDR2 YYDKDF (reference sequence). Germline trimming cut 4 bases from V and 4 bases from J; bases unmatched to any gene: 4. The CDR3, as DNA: TGTGCCACCAGCAAGACTAGCGGGAGTCGAGAGACCCAGTACTTC. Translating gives CATSKTSGSRETQYF.

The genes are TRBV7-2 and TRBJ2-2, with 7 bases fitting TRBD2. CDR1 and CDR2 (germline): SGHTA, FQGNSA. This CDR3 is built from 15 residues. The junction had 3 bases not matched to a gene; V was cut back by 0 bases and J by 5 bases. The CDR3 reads CASSLAWGGTGELFF. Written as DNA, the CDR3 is TGTGCCAGCAGCTTAGCGTGGGGGGGAACCGGGGAGCTGTTTTTT.

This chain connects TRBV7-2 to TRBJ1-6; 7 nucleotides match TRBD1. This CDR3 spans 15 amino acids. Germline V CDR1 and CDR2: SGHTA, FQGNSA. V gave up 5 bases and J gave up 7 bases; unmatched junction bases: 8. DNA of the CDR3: TGTGCCAGCAGCGCGAGGGGACAGCTAAATTCACCCCTCCACTTT. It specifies CASSARGQLNSPLHF.

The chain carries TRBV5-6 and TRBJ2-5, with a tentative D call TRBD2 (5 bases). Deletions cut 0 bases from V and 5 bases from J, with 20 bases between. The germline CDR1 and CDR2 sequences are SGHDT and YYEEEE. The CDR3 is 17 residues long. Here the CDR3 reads CASSLASGKTRVETQYF. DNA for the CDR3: TGTGCCAGCAGCTTGGCGTCCGGGAAAACACGGGTGGAGACCCAGTACTTC.

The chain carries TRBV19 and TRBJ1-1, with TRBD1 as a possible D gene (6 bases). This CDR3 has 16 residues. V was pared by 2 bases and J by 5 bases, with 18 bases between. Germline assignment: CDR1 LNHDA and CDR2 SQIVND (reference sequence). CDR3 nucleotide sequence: TGTGCCAGTAGTATACCCTCCGCGGGGGCTATGACTGAAGCTTTCTTT. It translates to CASSIPSAGAMTEAFF.

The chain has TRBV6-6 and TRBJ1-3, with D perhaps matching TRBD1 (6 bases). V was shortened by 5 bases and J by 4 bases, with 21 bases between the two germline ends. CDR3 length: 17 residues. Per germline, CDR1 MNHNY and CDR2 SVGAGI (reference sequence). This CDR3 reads CASSPRDIDLSGNTIYF. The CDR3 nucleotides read TGTGCCAGCAGTCCGAGGGACATCGACCTATCGGGAAACACCATATATTTT.